Below are 27 T cell receptor beta chains sequenced from a single sample in a study of OX40 agonist ivuxolimab in advanced cancers. The receptor library was made with the immunoSEQ multiplex PCR assay. As stored in TCRdb, this immuneACCESS dataset retains in-frame rearrangements with V and J assigned. A fraction of the clones does not appear; measured against another copy, unresolved V genes explain less than half of the discrepancy, and the remainder lacks a known reason. The table for this sample lists about 98,000 clones; 70% to 90% of them were counted only once. The leading ten clones occupy 0.8% to 0.9% of the sample. The sample in question was CD4+ or CD8+ T cells sorted from blood, obtained in a trial of the OX40 agonist ivuxolimab. These TCRs come from an adult with an advanced solid tumor such as melanoma, head and neck, liver or kidney cancer.

The CDR3 DNA reads as TGTGCCAGCAGGGCCCAGGGGGCCTACGAGCAGTACTTC. Protein: CASRAQGAYEQYF. This chain connects TRBV5-4 to TRBJ2-7, with TRBD1 matching over 7 bases. CDR3 length: 13 residues. Germline CDR1 is SGHNT and CDR2 is YYREEE (reference sequence). Losses at the gene ends were 5 bases for V and 2 bases for J; bases not matched to a gene: 4.

The chain has TRBV28 and TRBJ1-5; 8 bases are a match to TRBD1. The CDR3 consists of 14 residues. CDR1 and CDR2 from the germline V gene are MDHEN and SYDVKM. After removal of 5 bases from V and 5 bases from J, the junction contained 5 bases not matched to a gene. The CDR3 bases are TGTGCCAGCAGTACAGGGGGTTCTTATCAGCCCCAGCATTTT. As protein: CASSTGGSYQPQHF.

CDR3 residues: CASSRGSGSHNEQFF. In nucleotides, the CDR3 is TGTGCCAGCAGCCGAGGGAGCGGGAGTCATAATGAGCAGTTCTTC. The chain recombines TRBV5-4 with TRBJ2-1; 8 bases match TRBD2. Per germline, CDR1 SGHNT and CDR2 YYREEE (reference sequence). V was pared by 4 bases and J by 7 bases, with 10 bases of the junction left unmatched. The CDR3 sequence is 15 residues long.

The rearrangement joins TRBV5-1 to TRBJ2-7, with 8 bases matching TRBD2. Germline values: CDR1 SGHRS, CDR2 YFSETQ. The ends lost 4 bases at V and 4 bases at J; junction bases unmatched: 10. The CDR3 consists of 15 residues. CDR3 nucleotides: TGCGCCAGCAGCCCGGCCGGGGGGGGCCGGTACGAGCAGTACTTC. Protein: CASSPAGGGRYEQYF.

The chain carries TRBV2 and TRBJ1-1; 8 bases match TRBD1. The CDR3 is 15 residues long. Germline CDR1 is SNHLY and CDR2 is FYNNEI. V shed 3 bases and J 1 base; nucleotides not matched to a gene: 4. CDR3 coding DNA: TGTGCCAGCAGTGACAGGGGGCAATGGAACACTGAAGCTTTCTTT. Protein sequence: CASSDRGQWNTEAFF.

V and J are TRBV2 and TRBJ2-1; possibly TRBD2 for D (5 bases). Germline V gene sequence: CDR1 SNHLY, CDR2 FYNNEI. This CDR3 contains 13 residues. V was clipped by 4 bases and J by 9 bases, with 13 bases between them. The CDR3 DNA follows: TGTGCCAGCAGTGGAGGGCATTTCGGTGAGCAGTTCTTC. Its protein product is CASSGGHFGEQFF.

In its sample, this clone was seen a few times. The chain couples TRBV19 to TRBJ1-5; D is perhaps TRBD1 (5 bases). Germline V gene data show CDR1 as LNHDA and CDR2 as SQIVND (reference sequence). Trimming took off 8 bases at V and 2 bases at J, with 16 bases between the two ends. CDR3 length: 15 residues. CDR3 amino acids: CASAGRVGGNQPQHF. The DNA of the CDR3 is TGTGCCAGTGCAGGGAGGGTCGGAGGCAATCAGCCCCAGCATTTT.

The chain recombines TRBV4-1 with TRBJ2-3; weak D call: TRBD2 (6 bases). The CDR3 runs to 13 residues. CDR1 MGHRA and CDR2 YSYEKL come from the germline V gene. V was trimmed by 1 base and J by 5 bases, leaving 7 bases between them. The CDR3 nucleotides read TGCGCCAGCAGCCAAGTGGGGGGAGATACGCAGTATTTT. Amino acid sequence: CASSQVGGDTQYF.

The CDR3 here is CASKNGRADEQFF. For the CDR3, the DNA is TGTGCCAGTAAAAACGGGAGGGCCGATGAGCAGTTCTTC. The J gene is TRBJ2-1, the V gene TRBV19; 8 bases line up with TRBD2. This CDR3 comprises 13 residues. Unmatched junction bases numbered 7, after V lost 7 bases and J lost 8 bases. Germline V gene sequence: CDR1 LNHDA, CDR2 SQIVND (reference sequence).

The rearrangement links TRBV4-3 to TRBJ2-1; D may correspond to TRBD1 or TRBD2 (7 bases each). Germline V gene lookup returns CDR1 LGHNA and CDR2 YSLEER. The CDR3 contains 16 residues. The V gene lost 0 bases and the J gene lost 15 bases, with 24 bases spanning the gap. The CDR3 is CASSQDPARGGPMLFF. The DNA of the CDR3 is TGCGCCAGCAGCCAAGATCCGGCCAGGGGGGGACCAATGTTGTTCTTC.

The chain has TRBV19 and TRBJ2-2; a weak D match, TRBD1 (5 bases). V shed 9 bases and J shed 0 bases, with 11 bases lying between them. CDR3 length: 14 residues. Germline lookup yields CDR1 LNHDA and CDR2 SQIVND (reference sequence). The DNA of the CDR3 is TGTGCCAGCATGCAGGGAACGAACACCGGGGAGCTGTTTTTT. Translated, it gives CASMQGTNTGELFF.

The J gene is TRBJ1-2, the V gene TRBV28, with 11 bases matching TRBD1. The CDR3 totals 14 residues. Germline assignment: CDR1 MDHEN and CDR2 SYDVKM. The trim removed 5 bases at V and 8 bases at J, leaving 7 bases unmatched. CDR3 nucleotides: TGTGCCAGCAGTCTCGGACAGGGGGCGGCCGGCTACACCTTC. It is translated as CASSLGQGAAGYTF.

This chain uses TRBV6-5 with TRBJ1-4, with D possibly TRBD1 on 5 matching bases. CDR1 is MNHEY and CDR2 is SVGAGI in the germline V gene. The CDR3 is 14 amino acids. Trimming took off 2 bases at V and 6 bases at J, with 10 bases between the two ends. CDR3 region: CASSYGQGHEKLFF. CDR3 nucleotides: TGTGCCAGCAGTTACGGGCAGGGCCATGAAAAACTGTTTTTT.

The genes are TRBV5-1 and TRBJ1-1; weak D call: TRBD1 (6 bases). The CDR3 is 14 amino acids. Germline-derived CDR1 and CDR2 are SGHRS and YFSETQ. The V end lost 4 bases, the J end lost 6 bases, and 16 bases lay between the germline ends. The CDR3 DNA sequence: TGCGCCAGCAGCCCGGAAGGGGGGACGGCTGAAGCTTTCTTT. Translation gives CASSPEGGTAEAFF.

This chain links TRBV7-2 with TRBJ1-4; D is possibly TRBD1 (5 bases). This CDR3 region has 15 residues. V was clipped by 1 base and J by 5 bases, with 11 bases between them. Germline CDR1 SGHTA, CDR2 FQGNSA. CDR3 bases: TGTGCCAGCAGCTTAGGATCGACAGACAATGAAAAACTGTTTTTT. Translating gives CASSLGSTDNEKLFF.

V gene TRBV5-6 combines with J gene TRBJ1-1; D ambiguous. The CDR3 consists of 13 residues. In germline, CDR1 is SGHDT, CDR2 YYEEEE. V lost 2 bases, J lost 0 bases, and 5 bases lay in between. The CDR3 protein is CASSFPLNTEAFF. The CDR3, as DNA: TGTGCCAGCAGCTTTCCGCTGAACACTGAAGCTTTCTTT. Full variable domain (remainder filled in from reference TRBV5-6 and TRBJ1-1): DAGVTQSPTHLIKTRGQQVTLRCSPKSGHDTVSWYQQALGQGPQFIFQYYEEEERQRGNFPDRFSGHQFPNYSSELNVNALLLGDSALYLCASSFPLNTEAFFGQGTRLTVV.

The gene calls are TRBV30 and TRBJ1-1; 7 bases are a match to TRBD1. The CDR3 runs 14 residues. Germline V CDR1 and CDR2: GTSNPN, SVGIG (reference sequence). V was clipped by 4 bases and J by 3 bases; unmatched bases: 8. This CDR3 is CAWNSQGGDTEAFF. The DNA for the CDR3 is TGTGCCTGGAACTCCCAGGGGGGAGACACTGAAGCTTTCTTT.

The V and J genes are TRBV11-2 and TRBJ2-5; D uncertain. The CDR3 loop spans 13 amino acids. Germline CDR1 reads SGHAT; CDR2 reads FQNNGV. Trimming removed 5 bases from V and 1 base from J, with 8 bases in between. The CDR3 DNA is TGTGCCAGCAGCCCTGAGGTCCAAGAGACCCAGTACTTC. Amino acids: CASSPEVQETQYF.

The J gene is TRBJ2-5, the V gene TRBV5-1; a weak D match, TRBD1 (6 bases). Germline V gene lookup returns CDR1 SGHRS and CDR2 YFSETQ. V was shortened by 2 bases and J by 7 bases, with 18 bases between the two germline ends. The CDR3 length is 15 residues. The CDR3 sequence is CASSLRQASYGTQYF. The CDR3 DNA sequence: TGCGCCAGCAGCTTACGACAGGCTTCCTACGGGACCCAGTACTTC.

The V and J genes are TRBV7-9 and TRBJ2-3; 7 nucleotides line up with TRBD2. The CDR3 totals 17 residues. The V gene end was trimmed by 5 bases and the J gene end by 2 bases; junction bases not matched to a gene: 13. Germline V CDR1 and CDR2: SEHNR, FQNEAQ (reference sequence). The CDR3 coding sequence is TGTGCCAGCAGCGGGGGGGACCCCTGGCGGAACACAGATACGCAGTATTTT. This translates into CASSGGDPWRNTDTQYF.

The chain has TRBV16 and TRBJ1-1; D unclear. Deletions cut 2 bases from V and 2 bases from J, with 9 bases between. The germline gives CDR1 KGHSY, CDR2 FQNENV. There are 14 residues in the CDR3. This CDR3 reads CASSQRGGNTEAFF. CDR3 DNA sequence: TGTGCCAGCAGCCAAAGAGGAGGAAACACTGAAGCTTTCTTT. Combining the CDR3 with reference TRBV16 and TRBJ1-1 gives the whole variable domain GEEVAQTPKHLVRGEGQKAKLYCAPIKGHSYVFWYQQVLKNEFKFLISFQNENVFDETGMPKERFSAKCLPNSPCSLEIQATKLEDSAVYFCASSQRGGNTEAFFGQGTRLTVV.

This clone was found once. The chain employs TRBV6-6 and TRBJ1-5; possibly TRBD1 for D (5 bases). This CDR3 has 13 residues. Germline V gives CDR1 MNHNY, CDR2 SVGAGI (reference sequence). Trimming left V 5 bases short and J 6 bases short, with 11 bases between. CDR3: CASSLPTGQPQHF. As DNA, the CDR3 is TGTGCCAGCAGTCTTCCCACAGGTCAGCCCCAGCATTTT.

This rearrangement joins TRBV28 to TRBJ1-1; no firm D call. Between the trimmed V and J ends, which lost 3 bases and 10 bases, there was a span of 9 bases. The CDR3 length is 11 residues. Germline lookup yields CDR1 MDHEN and CDR2 SYDVKM. The DNA for the CDR3 is TGTGCCAGCAGTTTGGAGGGCAGAGCTTTCTTT. Protein sequence: CASSLEGRAFF.

The genes are TRBV29-1 and TRBJ2-1, with 7 bases matching TRBD2. The CDR3 extends over 15 amino acids. Germline CDR1 SQVTM, CDR2 ANQGSEA. Losses at the gene ends were 6 bases for V and 1 base for J; bases not matched to a gene: 9. DNA of the CDR3: TGCAGCGTGGCAAGCGGGAACCCTTCCTACAATGAGCAGTTCTTC. This translates into CSVASGNPSYNEQFF.

This clone has a handful of counts. V is TRBV5-1 and J is TRBJ2-7; D possibly matches TRBD1 or TRBD2 (5 bases each). This CDR3 spans 14 amino acids. The V and J ends lost 3 bases and 0 bases respectively, with 10 bases between them. Germline-derived CDR1 and CDR2 are SGHRS and YFSETQ. In DNA form, the CDR3 reads TGCGCCAGCAGCTCCGGGACGGTCTCCTACGAGCAGTACTTC. Protein product: CASSSGTVSYEQYF.

The J gene is TRBJ1-3, the V gene TRBV2, with D perhaps TRBD1 (6 bases). V shed 8 bases and J shed 0 bases, with 11 bases lying between them. Germline lookup yields CDR1 SNHLY and CDR2 FYNNEI. This CDR3 is 14 amino acids long. CDR3 amino acids: CASQTGHSGNTIYF. In DNA, the CDR3 is TGTGCCAGCCAAACAGGGCACTCTGGAAACACCATATATTTT.

The count of this clone is one. The V gene is TRBV5-4, the J gene TRBJ2-1; D gene ambiguous. Trimming shortened V by 0 bases and J by 2 bases, and 9 bases separated the two germline ends. CDR3 length: 15 residues. CDR1 is SGHNT and CDR2 is YYREEE in the germline V gene (reference sequence). CDR3 DNA sequence: TGTGCCAGCAGCTTGGACGGAGCAGCCTACAATGAGCAGTTCTTC. Amino acids: CASSLDGAAYNEQFF.